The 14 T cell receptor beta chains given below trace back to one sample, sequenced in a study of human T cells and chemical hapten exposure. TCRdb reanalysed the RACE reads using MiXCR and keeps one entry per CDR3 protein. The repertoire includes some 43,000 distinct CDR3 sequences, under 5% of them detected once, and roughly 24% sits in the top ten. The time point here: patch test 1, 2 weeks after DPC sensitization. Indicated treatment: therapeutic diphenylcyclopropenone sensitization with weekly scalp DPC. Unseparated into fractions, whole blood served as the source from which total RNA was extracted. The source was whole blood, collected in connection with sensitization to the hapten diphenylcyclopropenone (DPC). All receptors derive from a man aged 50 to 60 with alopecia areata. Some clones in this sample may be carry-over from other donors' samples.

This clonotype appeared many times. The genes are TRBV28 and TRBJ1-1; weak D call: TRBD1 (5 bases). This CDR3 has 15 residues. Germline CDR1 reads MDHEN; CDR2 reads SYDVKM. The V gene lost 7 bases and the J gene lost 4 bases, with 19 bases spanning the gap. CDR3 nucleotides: TGTGCCAGCAACTACGGGGGAGGGTCGGGCACTGAAGCTTTCTTT. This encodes CASNYGGGSGTEAFF.

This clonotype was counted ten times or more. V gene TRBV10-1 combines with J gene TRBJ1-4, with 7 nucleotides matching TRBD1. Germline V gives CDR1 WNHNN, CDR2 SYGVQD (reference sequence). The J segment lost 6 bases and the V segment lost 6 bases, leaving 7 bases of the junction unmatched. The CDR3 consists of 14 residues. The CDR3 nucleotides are TGCGCCAGCAGCGCCGGGACAGAGGATGAAAAACTGTTTTTT. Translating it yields CASSAGTEDEKLFF.

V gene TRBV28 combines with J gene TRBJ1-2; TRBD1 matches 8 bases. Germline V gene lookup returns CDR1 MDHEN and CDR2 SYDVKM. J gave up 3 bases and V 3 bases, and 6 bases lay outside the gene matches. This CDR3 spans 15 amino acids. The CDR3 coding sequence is TGTGCCAGCAGTTTGCCGGGACAGGAGCACTATGGCTACACCTTC. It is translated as CASSLPGQEHYGYTF.

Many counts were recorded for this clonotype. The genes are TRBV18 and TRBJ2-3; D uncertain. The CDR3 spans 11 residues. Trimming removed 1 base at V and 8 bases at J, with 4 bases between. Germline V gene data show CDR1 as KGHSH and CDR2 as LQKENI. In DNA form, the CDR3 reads TGTGCCAGCTCACCACTGGGTACGCAGTATTTT. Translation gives CASSPLGTQYF.

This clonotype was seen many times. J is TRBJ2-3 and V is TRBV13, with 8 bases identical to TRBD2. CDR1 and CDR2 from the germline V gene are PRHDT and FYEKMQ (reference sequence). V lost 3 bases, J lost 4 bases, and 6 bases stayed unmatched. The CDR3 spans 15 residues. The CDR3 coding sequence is TGTGCCAGCAGCTTCACGGGAGGGCCCGCAGATACGCAGTATTTT. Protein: CASSFTGGPADTQYF.

CDR3: CASSFLAGGPTGELFF. CDR3 coding DNA: TGTGCCAGCAGCTTTCTAGCGGGAGGGCCTACCGGGGAGCTGTTTTTT. This chain uses TRBV11-2 with TRBJ2-2, with TRBD2 matching 12 bases. The germline CDR1 and CDR2 sequences are SGHAT and FQNNGV. This CDR3 is built from 16 residues. The V gene end was trimmed by 3 bases and the J gene end by 5 bases; junction bases not matched to a gene: 4.

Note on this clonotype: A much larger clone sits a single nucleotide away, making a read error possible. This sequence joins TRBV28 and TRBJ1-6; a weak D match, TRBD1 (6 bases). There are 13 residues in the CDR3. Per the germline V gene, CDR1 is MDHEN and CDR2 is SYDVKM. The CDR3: CAGGGSYNSLLHF. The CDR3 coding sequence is TGTGCCGGAGGGGGATCCTATAATTCACTCCTCCACTTT.

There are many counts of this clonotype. Here the CDR3 DNA reads TGCAGCGTTGAAGAGTGGGGGACTAGTTTTGAGAGGGAGACCCAGTACTTC. Protein: CSVEEWGTSFERETQYF. The gene calls are TRBV29-1 and TRBJ2-5; 8 nucleotides align to TRBD2. This CDR3 has 17 residues. The V segment lost 0 bases and the J segment 5 bases; nucleotides outside the gene matches: 14. CDR1 is SQVTM and CDR2 is ANQGSEA in the germline V gene. Supplemented by reference TRBV29-1 and TRBJ2-5, the full variable domain reads SAVISQKPSRDICQRGTSLTIQCQVDSQVTMMFWYRQQPGQSLTLIATANQGSEATYESGFVIDKFPISRPNLTFSTLTVSNMSPEDSSIYLCSVEEWGTSFERETQYFGPGTRLLVL.

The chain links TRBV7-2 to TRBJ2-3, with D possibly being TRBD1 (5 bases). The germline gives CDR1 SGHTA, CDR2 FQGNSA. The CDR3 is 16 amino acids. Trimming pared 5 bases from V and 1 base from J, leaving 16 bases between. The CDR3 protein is CASSPWGVSGTDTQYF. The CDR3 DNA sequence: TGTGCCAGCAGCCCCTGGGGCGTTAGTGGCACAGATACGCAGTATTTT. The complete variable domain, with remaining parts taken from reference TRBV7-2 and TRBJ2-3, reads GAGVSQSPSNKVTEKGKDVELRCDPISGHTALYWYRQSLGQGLEFLIYFQGNSAPDKSGLPSDRFSAERTGGSVSTLTIQRTQQEDSAVYLCASSPWGVSGTDTQYFGPGTRLTVL.

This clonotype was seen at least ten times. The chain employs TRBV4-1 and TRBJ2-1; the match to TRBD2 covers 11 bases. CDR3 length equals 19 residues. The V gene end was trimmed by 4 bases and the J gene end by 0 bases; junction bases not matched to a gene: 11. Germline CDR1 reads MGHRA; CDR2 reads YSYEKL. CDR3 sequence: CASSPGRLAGGSSYNEQFF. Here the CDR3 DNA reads TGCGCCAGCAGCCCCGGCAGGCTAGCGGGGGGAAGCTCCTACAATGAGCAGTTCTTC.

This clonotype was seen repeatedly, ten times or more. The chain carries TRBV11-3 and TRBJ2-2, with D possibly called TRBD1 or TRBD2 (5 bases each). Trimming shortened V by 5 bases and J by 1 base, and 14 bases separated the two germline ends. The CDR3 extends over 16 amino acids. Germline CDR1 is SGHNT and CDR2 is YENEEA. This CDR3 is CASSHGDGGNTGELFF. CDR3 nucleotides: TGTGCCAGCAGCCACGGGGACGGAGGGAACACCGGGGAGCTGTTTTTT.

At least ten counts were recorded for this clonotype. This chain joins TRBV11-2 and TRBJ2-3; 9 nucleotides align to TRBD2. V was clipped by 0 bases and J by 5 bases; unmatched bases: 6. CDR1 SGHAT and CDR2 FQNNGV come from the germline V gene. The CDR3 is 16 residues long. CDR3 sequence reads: CASSLEGREGVDTQYF. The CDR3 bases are TGTGCCAGCAGCTTAGAGGGGCGGGAGGGCGTAGATACGCAGTATTTT.

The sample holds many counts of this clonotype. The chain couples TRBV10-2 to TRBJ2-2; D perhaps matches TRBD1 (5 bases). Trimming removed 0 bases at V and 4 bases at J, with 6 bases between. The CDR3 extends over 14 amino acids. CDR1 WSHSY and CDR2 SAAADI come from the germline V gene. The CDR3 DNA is TGCGCCAGCAGTGAGTCGACAGCCACCGGGGAGCTGTTTTTT. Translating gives CASSESTATGELFF.

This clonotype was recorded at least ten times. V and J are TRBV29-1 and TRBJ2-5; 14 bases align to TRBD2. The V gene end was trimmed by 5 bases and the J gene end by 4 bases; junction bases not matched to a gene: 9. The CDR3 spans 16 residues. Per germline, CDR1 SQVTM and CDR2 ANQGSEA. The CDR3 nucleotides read TGCAGCGTTCCTACGACTAGCGGGAGGGCCGCAGAGACCCAGTACTTC. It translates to CSVPTTSGRAAETQYF.